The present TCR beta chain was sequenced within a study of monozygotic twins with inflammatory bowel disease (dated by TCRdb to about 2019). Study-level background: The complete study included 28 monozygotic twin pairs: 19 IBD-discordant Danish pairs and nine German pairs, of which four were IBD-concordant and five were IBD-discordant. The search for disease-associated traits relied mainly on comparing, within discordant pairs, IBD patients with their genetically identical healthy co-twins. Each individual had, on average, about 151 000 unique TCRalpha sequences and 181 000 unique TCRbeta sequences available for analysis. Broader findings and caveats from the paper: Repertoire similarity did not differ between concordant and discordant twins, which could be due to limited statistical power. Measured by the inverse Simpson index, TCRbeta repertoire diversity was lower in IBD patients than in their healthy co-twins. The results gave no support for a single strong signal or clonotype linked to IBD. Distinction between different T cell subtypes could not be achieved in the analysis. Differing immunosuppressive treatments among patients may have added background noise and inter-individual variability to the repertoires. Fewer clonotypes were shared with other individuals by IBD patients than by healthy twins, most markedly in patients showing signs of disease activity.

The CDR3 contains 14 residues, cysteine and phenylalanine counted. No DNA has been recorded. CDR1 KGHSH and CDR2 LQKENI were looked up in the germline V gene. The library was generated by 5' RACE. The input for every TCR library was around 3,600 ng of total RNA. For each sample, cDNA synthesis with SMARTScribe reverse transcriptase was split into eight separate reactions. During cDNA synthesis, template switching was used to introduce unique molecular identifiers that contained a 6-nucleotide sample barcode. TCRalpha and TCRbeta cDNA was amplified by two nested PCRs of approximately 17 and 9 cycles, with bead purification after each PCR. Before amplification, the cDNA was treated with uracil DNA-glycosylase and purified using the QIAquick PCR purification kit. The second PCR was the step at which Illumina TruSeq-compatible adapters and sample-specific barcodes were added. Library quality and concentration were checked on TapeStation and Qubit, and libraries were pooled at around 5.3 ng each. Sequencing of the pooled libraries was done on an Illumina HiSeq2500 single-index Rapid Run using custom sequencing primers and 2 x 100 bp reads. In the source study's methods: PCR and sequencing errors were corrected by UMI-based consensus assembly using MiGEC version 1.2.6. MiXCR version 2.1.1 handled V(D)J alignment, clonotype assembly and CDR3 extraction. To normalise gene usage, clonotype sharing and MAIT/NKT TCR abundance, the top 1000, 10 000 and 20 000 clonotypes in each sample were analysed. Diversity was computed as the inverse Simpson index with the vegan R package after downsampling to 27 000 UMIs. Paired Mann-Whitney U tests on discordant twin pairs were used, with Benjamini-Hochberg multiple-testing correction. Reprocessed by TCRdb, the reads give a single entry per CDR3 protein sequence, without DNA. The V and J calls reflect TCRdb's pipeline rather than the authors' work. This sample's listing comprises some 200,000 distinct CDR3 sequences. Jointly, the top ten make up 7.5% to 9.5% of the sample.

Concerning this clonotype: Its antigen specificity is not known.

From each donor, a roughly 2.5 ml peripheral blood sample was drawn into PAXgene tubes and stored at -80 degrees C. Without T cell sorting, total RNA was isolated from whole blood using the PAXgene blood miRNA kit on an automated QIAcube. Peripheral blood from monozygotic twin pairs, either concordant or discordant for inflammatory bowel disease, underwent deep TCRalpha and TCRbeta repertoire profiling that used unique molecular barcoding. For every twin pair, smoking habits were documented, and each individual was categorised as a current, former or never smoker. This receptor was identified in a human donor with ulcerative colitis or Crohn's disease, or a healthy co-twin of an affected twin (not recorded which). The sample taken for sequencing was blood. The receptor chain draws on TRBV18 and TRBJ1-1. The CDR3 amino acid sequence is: CASSPGRLNTEAFF.